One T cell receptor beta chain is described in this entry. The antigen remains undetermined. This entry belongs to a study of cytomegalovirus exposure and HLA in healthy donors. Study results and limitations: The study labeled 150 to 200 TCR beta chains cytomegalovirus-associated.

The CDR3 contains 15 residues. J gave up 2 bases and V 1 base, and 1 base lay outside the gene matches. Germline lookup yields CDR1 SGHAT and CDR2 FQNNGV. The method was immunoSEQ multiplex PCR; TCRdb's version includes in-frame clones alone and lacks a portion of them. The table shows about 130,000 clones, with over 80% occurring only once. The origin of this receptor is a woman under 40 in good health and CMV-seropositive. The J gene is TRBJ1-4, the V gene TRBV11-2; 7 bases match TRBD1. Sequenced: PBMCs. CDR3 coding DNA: TGTGCCAGCAGCTTAGTGACAGGGACTAATGAAAAACTGTTTTTT. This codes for CASSLVTGTNEKLFF.